This TCR beta chain was sequenced in a study of T cell changes during pregnancy in multiple sclerosis. Profiled with immunoSEQ multiplex PCR; TCRdb holds only in-frame clones, not every one. The sample lists under 55,000 clones, roughly 94% occurring once. The CDR3 extends over 15 amino acids. Germline loops: CDR1 SGHRS, CDR2 YFSETQ. Germline trimming cut 0 bases from V and 5 bases from J; bases unmatched to any gene: 4. This sequence originates from a female donor with multiple sclerosis, enrolled in a pregnancy study. Specimen: CD4+ T cells from peripheral blood mononuclear cells, collected in the third trimester of pregnancy. This chain links TRBV5-1 with TRBJ2-1, with 8 bases lining up with TRBD1. Here the CDR3 DNA reads TGCGCCAGCAGCTTGGACGGACAGGGAAACAATGAGCAGTTCTTC. Its protein product is CASSLDGQGNNEQFF.